These 14 T cell receptor beta chains originate from one sample sequenced in a study of shared clonotypes between healthy human individuals. As defined, naive CD8 cells were CD45RO-negative and positively selected for CCR7, with terminally differentiated effector memory CD45RA+ cells excluded. TCRdb keeps only in-frame clones here, not all; method: immunoSEQ multiplex PCR. In the table there are millions of clones, about 93% of which are singletons. Sequences were obtained from naive CD8+ T cells from PBMCs. These receptor sequences come from a man younger than 35 in good health. Some clones in this sample may be carry-over from other donors' samples.

This clone is a singleton in its sample. The rearrangement uses TRBV7-6 and TRBJ2-1; D unresolved. Germline V gene data show CDR1 as SGHVS and CDR2 as FNYEAQ. The CDR3 runs 15 residues. Trimming shortened V by 2 bases and J by 0 bases, and 8 bases separated the two germline ends. CDR3 nucleotide sequence: TGTGCCAGCAGCTTAAAGCAGAGCTCCTACAATGAGCAGTTCTTC. This sequence encodes CASSLKQSSYNEQFF.

This chain links TRBV4-1 with TRBJ2-1, with D possibly being TRBD2 (5 bases). Germline assignment: CDR1 MGHRA and CDR2 YSYEKL. This CDR3 comprises 18 residues. Trimming pared 1 base from V and 0 bases from J, leaving 16 bases between. CDR3 residues: CASSQVELRGGSYNEQFF. The CDR3 bases are TGCGCCAGCAGCCAAGTAGAACTACGCGGAGGCTCCTACAATGAGCAGTTCTTC.

The rearrangement uses TRBV29-1 and TRBJ2-1, with TRBD2 matching over 11 bases. This CDR3 comprises 17 residues. J gave up 2 bases and V 7 bases, and 13 bases lay outside the gene matches. CDR1 SQVTM and CDR2 ANQGSEA come from the germline V gene. CDR3 residues: CSALGPSGRKPYNEQFF. DNA of the CDR3: TGCAGCGCACTCGGACCTAGCGGGAGGAAACCCTACAATGAGCAGTTCTTC.

V and J are TRBV27 and TRBJ2-5; D is unresolved. The V and J ends lost 6 bases and 4 bases respectively, with 12 bases between them. Germline-derived CDR1 and CDR2 are MNHEY and SMNVEV (reference sequence). The CDR3 loop spans 13 amino acids. The CDR3 loop is CASSNVFGETQYF. The CDR3, as DNA: TGTGCCAGCAGCAACGTGTTCGGAGAGACCCAGTACTTC.

The V and J genes are TRBV4-1 and TRBJ2-1; the D gene is possibly TRBD1 (5 bases). Trimming stripped 4 bases from V and 5 bases from J, with 15 bases between. The CDR3 has 15 residues. The germline CDR1 and CDR2 sequences are MGHRA and YSYEKL. Here the CDR3 DNA reads TGCGCCAGCAGCCCGACAGAGACTCGCGACAATGAGCAGTTCTTC. Protein sequence: CASSPTETRDNEQFF.

The chain uses TRBV27 and TRBJ2-7; 9 bases align to TRBD2. This CDR3 has 16 residues. Unmatched junction bases numbered 11, after V lost 5 bases and J lost 3 bases. CDR1 and CDR2 (germline): MNHEY, SMNVEV (reference sequence). CDR3 in amino acids: CASSLSAETSGYEQYF. In nucleotides, the CDR3 is TGTGCCAGCAGTCTGAGTGCCGAGACTAGCGGCTACGAGCAGTACTTC.

The sample holds a few counts of this clone. This chain uses TRBV10-3 with TRBJ2-4; 11 positions agree with TRBD2. CDR1 ENHRY and CDR2 SYGVKD come from the germline V gene. J lost 2 bases, V lost 7 bases, and 7 bases had no gene match. The CDR3 covers 16 residues. The CDR3 protein is CAITSTSGSTKNIQYF. CDR3 DNA sequence: TGTGCCATCACTTCAACTAGCGGGAGTACCAAAAACATTCAGTACTTC.

The chain couples TRBV18 to TRBJ2-6; D call uncertain. Between the trimmed V and J ends, which lost 4 bases and 1 base, there was a span of 20 bases. The CDR3 runs to 19 residues. Germline loops: CDR1 KGHSH, CDR2 LQKENI. This CDR3 reads CASSHSPMVPFSGANVLTF. For the CDR3, the DNA is TGTGCCAGCTCACACTCGCCGATGGTTCCCTTTTCTGGGGCCAACGTCCTGACTTTC.

About this clone: This CDR3 is also generated by other DNA sequences in the sample. The rearrangement joins TRBV5-6 to TRBJ1-1; no firm D call. V was trimmed by 0 bases and J by 0 bases, leaving 6 bases between them. Germline assignment: CDR1 SGHDT and CDR2 YYEEEE. This CDR3 comprises 14 residues. The CDR3 DNA is TGTGCCAGCAGCTTGGCCGGAATGAACACTGAAGCTTTCTTT. It is translated as CASSLAGMNTEAFF. The full variable domain, in which reference TRBV5-6 and TRBJ1-1 provide the parts outside the CDR3, is DAGVTQSPTHLIKTRGQQVTLRCSPKSGHDTVSWYQQALGQGPQFIFQYYEEEERQRGNFPDRFSGHQFPNYSSELNVNALLLGDSALYLCASSLAGMNTEAFFGQGTRLTVV.

V usage is TRBV4-1 and J usage is TRBJ1-1, with 7 bases matching TRBD1. CDR1 and CDR2 from the germline V gene are MGHRA and YSYEKL. Losses at the gene ends were 2 bases for V and 0 bases for J; bases not matched to a gene: 9. This CDR3 comprises 17 residues. The CDR3 sequence is CASSQTAPGQLNTEAFF. The CDR3 region has the DNA TGCGCCAGCAGCCAAACCGCCCCGGGACAGCTGAACACTGAAGCTTTCTTT.

The chain is built from TRBV27 and TRBJ1-2, with 9 bases aligning to TRBD1. CDR1 is MNHEY, CDR2 SMNVEV, per germline (reference sequence). The trim removed 4 bases at V and 7 bases at J, leaving 10 bases unmatched. This CDR3 has 15 residues. Here the CDR3 reads CASSYDRGYFGGYTF. CDR3 sequence (DNA): TGTGCCAGCAGTTACGACAGGGGGTACTTCGGTGGCTACACCTTC.

The CDR3 sequence is CASSVVGDSQETQYF. The CDR3 DNA reads as TGTGCCAGCAGCGTAGTGGGGGATAGCCAAGAGACCCAGTACTTC. The chain has TRBV9 and TRBJ2-5; D might be TRBD1 or TRBD2, each matching 5 bases. The germline gives CDR1 SGDLS, CDR2 YYNGEE. The CDR3 is 15 residues long. V was clipped by 0 bases and J by 1 base, with 10 bases between them.

Turning to this clone: This sample includes further DNA sequences coding for the same CDR3. The rearrangement links TRBV6-5 to TRBJ2-7; unclear D gene. The V and J ends lost 5 bases and 0 bases respectively, with 5 bases between them. This CDR3 contains 12 residues. Germline V gene sequence: CDR1 MNHEY, CDR2 SVGAGI. CDR3 sequence reads: CASSGGSYEQYF. The DNA of the CDR3 is TGTGCCAGCAGTGGTGGCTCCTACGAGCAGTACTTC.

The chain links TRBV9 to TRBJ1-2; 7 bases align to TRBD1. The CDR3 sequence is 13 residues long. Per germline, CDR1 SGDLS and CDR2 YYNGEE. The CDR3 protein is CASTYGQDYGYTF. The DNA of the CDR3 is TGTGCTAGTACCTACGGACAGGACTATGGCTACACCTTC. Complete variable domain (other parts from reference TRBV9 and TRBJ1-2): DSGVTQTPKHLITATGQRVTLRCSPRSGDLSVYWYQQSLDQGLQFLIQYYNGEERAKGNILERFSAQQFPDLHSELNLSSLELGDSALYFCASTYGQDYGYTFGSGTRLTVV.